This T cell receptor beta chain is drawn from a study of Ad26.COV2.S vaccination and SARS-CoV-2 variants. Across the study: Donor got 5x10^10 or 1x10^11 viral particles of Ad26.COV2.S. Study-level results: Non-spike TCR breadth did not differ much between vaccine and placebo recipients.

This CDR3 region has 16 residues. Trimming shortened V by 4 bases and J by 2 bases, and 16 bases separated the two germline ends. Germline lookup yields CDR1 SGHTS and CDR2 YDEGEE. Treatment: approximately 18 received Ad26.COV2.S at low or high dose, single or two shots; several received placebo; per-sample allocation not given. Day 63 after the first vaccine or placebo injection was the time point for sampling. It was Wuhan-strain SARS-CoV-2 spike that the Ad26 vaccine vector expressed. Turning to this clone: The antigen remains unidentified.

TCRdb keeps only in-frame clones here, not all; method: immunoSEQ multiplex PCR. The sample yields 350,000 to 500,000 clones, 80% to 95% seen once. The rearrangement links TRBV5-8 to TRBJ1-5; TRBD1 might be the D (6 bases). The TCR originated in a person aged 18-60 years who received the Ad26.COV2.S COVID-19 vaccine or a placebo. Sequenced material: peripheral blood, taken in a trial of Ad26.COV2.S vaccine versus placebo. The CDR3 loop is CASSLSGTFRNQPQHF. As DNA, the CDR3 is TGTGCCAGCAGCCTAAGTGGGACATTCCGCAATCAGCCCCAGCATTTT.